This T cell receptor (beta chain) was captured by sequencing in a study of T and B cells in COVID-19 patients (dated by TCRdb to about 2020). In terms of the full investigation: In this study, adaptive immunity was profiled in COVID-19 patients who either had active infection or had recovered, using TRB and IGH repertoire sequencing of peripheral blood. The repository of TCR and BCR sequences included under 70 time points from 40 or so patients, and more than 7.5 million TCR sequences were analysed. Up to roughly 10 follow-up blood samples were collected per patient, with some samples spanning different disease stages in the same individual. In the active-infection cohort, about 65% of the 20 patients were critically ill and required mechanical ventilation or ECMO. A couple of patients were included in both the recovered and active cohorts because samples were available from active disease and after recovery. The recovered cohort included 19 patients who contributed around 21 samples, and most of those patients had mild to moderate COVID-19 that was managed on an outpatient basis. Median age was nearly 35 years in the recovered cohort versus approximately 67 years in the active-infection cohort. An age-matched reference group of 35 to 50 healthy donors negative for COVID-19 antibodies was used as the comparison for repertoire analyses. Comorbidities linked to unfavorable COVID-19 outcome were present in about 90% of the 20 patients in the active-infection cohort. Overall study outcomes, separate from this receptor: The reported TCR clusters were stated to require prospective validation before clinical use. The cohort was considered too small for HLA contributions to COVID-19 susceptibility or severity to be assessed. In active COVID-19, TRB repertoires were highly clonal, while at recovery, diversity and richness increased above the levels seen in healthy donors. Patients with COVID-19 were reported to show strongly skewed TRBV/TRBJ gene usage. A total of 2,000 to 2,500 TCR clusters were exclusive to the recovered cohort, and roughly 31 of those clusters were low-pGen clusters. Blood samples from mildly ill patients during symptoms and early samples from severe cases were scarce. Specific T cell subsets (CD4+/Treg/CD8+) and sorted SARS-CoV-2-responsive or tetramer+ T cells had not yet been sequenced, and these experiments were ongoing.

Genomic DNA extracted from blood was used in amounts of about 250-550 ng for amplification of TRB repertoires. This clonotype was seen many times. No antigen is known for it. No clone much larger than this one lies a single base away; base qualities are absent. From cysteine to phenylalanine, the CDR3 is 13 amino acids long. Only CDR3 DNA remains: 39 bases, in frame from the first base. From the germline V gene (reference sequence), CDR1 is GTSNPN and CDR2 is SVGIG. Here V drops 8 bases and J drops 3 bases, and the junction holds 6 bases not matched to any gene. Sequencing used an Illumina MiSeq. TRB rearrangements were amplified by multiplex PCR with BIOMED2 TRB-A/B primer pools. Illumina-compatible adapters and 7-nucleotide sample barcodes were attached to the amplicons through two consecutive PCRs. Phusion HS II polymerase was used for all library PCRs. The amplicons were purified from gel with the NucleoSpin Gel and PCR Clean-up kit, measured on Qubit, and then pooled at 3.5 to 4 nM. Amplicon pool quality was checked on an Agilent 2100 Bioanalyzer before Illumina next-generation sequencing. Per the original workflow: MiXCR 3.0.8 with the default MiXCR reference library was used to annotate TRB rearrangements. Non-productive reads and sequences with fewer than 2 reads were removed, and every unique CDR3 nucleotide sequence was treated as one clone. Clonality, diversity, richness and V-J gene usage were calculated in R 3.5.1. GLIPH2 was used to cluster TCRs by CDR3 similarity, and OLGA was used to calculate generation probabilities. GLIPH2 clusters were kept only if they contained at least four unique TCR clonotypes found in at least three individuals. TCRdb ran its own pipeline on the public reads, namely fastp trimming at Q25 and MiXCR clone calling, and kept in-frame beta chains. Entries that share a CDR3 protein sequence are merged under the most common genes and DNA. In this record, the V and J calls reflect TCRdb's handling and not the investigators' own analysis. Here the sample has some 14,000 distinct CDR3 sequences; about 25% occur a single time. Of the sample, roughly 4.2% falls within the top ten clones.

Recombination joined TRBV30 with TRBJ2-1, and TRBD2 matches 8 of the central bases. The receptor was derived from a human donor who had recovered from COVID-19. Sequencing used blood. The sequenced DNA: TGTGCCGGTAATAGCGGGAACTACAATGAGCAGTTCTTC. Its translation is CAGNSGNYNEQFF.